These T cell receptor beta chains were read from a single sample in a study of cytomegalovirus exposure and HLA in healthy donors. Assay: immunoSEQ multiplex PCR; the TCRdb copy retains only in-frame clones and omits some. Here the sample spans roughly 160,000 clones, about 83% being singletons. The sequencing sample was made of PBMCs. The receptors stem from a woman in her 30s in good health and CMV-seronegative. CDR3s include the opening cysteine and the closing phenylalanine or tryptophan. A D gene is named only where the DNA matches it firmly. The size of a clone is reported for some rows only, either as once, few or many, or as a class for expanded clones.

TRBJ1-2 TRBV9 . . TGTGCCAGCAGCGTAGAGGTGGGGAGCTATGGCTACACCTTC CASSVEVGSYGYTF
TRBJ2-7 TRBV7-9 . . TGTGCCAGCAGCCCCGGACGGGAGGAGCAGTACTTC CASSPGREEQYF
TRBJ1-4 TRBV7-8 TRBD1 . TGTGCCAGCAGCTTCTCAAGGGGGCGAGTTTCAACTAATGAAAAACTGTTTTTT CASSFSRGRVSTNEKLFF
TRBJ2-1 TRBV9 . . TGTGCCAGCAGCGTAGTCGGCGGGGAATCGAATGAGCAGTTCTTC CASSVVGGESNEQFF
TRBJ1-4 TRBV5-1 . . TGCGCCAGCAGCTTGGCCTTTAATGAAAAACTGTTTTTT CASSLAFNEKLFF
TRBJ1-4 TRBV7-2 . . TGTGCCAGCAGCTTATCGGGGGGCTATAGTAATGAAAAACTGTTTTTT CASSLSGGYSNEKLFF
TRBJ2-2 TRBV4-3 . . TGCGCCAGCAGCCCTACCCCACAGCTCACCGGGGAGCTGTTTTTT CASSPTPQLTGELFF
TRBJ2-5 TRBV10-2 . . TGCGCCAGCAGCCGGGACATCCAAGAGACCCAGTACTTC CASSRDIQETQYF
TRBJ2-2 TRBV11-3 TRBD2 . TGTGCCACCTCTGGGGGGGGCACCGGGGAGCTGTTTTTT CATSGGGTGELFF
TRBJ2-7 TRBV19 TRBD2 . TGTGCCAGTAGTCTCTGGACTAGCGGGAGACACGAGCAGTACTTC CASSLWTSGRHEQYF
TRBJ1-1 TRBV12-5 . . TGTGCTAGTGGTTTGGTACTGGGGCAGGGAAACACTGAAGCTTTCTTT CASGLVLGQGNTEAFF
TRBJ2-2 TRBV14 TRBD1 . TGTGCCAAGCCCCCAGGGGGCGGGGAGCTGTTTTTT CAKPPGGGELFF
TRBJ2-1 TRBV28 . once TGTGCCAGTCTAGGTTCCCCCTTCTACAATGAGCAGTTCTTC CASLGSPFYNEQFF
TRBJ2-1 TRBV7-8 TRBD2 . TGTGCCAGCAGCTCCAGTCCTAGCGGGTACAATGAGCAGTTCTTC CASSSSPSGYNEQFF
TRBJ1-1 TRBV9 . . TGTGCCAGCAGCGTAGATATGAACACTGAAGCTTTCTTT CASSVDMNTEAFF
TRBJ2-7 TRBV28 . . TGTGCCAGCAGGAGTGGGGGGGCAGGGTCCTACGAGCAGTACTTC CASRSGGAGSYEQYF
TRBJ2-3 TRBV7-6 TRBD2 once TGTGCCAGCAGCCGACTAGCGGGGGGCCTTAGCACAGATACGCAGTATTTT CASSRLAGGLSTDTQYF